This T cell receptor (beta chain) was identified during a study of molecular identifiers for immune sequencing clone quantification. As for this clonotype: Its specificity is unknown. Sequence at one end of the junction differs from germline and may be a read error.

Previously described methods with listed TCR primers produced the bulk TCR libraries. A single record per CDR3 protein comes from TCRdb applying MiXCR to the PCR reads. The sample carries 460,000 or so distinct CDR3 sequences, roughly 24% recorded once. The CDR3 extends over 13 amino acids. Germline CDR1 and CDR2: MNHEY and SVGEGT. Study results and limitations: Over 98% of effector molecules, but under 1% in naive cells, were held by clones with more than 20 RNA copies. Identical TCR molecules can share a barcode, and this sharing could underestimate highly expanded clone sizes.

This clonotype was obtained from a human donor in good health. Some libraries in this study had Jurkat cell RNA spiked in. The chain couples TRBV6-2 or TRBV6-3 to TRBJ2-2; D may be TRBD2 (6 bases). Material: naive CD8+ T cells from blood, with Jurkat cell RNA spiked in. Subset denoted: FACS-sorted CD8+CD4-CCR7+CD45RA+ naive T cells. CDR3: CASSLLDSGERVF. DNA of the CDR3: TGTGCCAGCAGTTTATTGGATTCCGGGGAGCGGGTTTTT.